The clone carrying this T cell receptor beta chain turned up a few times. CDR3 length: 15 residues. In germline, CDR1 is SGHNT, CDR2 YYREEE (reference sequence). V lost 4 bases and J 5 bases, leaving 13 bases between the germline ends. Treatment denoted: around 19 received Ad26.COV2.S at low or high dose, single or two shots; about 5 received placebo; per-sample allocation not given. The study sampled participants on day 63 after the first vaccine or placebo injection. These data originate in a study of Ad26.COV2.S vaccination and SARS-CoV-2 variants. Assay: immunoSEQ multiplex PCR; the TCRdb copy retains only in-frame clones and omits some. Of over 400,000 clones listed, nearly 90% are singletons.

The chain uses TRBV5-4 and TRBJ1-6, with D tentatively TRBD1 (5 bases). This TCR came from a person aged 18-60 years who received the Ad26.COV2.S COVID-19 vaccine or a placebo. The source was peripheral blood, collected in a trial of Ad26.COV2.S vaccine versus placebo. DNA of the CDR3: TGTGCCAGCAGCGAGGCTCCAGGGAATAATTCACCCCTCCACTTT. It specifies CASSEAPGNNSPLHF.